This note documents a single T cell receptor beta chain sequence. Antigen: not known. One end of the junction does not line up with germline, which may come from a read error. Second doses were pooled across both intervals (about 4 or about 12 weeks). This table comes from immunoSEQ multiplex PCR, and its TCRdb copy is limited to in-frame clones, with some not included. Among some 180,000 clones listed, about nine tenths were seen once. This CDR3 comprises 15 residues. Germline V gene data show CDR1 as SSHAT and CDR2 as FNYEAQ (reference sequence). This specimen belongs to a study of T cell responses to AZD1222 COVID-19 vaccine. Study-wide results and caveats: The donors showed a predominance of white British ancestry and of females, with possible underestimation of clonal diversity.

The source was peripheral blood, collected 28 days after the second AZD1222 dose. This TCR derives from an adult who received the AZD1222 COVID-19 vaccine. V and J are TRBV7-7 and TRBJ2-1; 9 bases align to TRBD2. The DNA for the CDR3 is TGTGCTAGCAGCTTAGCGCTAGCGGGGTACAATGAGCAGTTCTTC. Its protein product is CASSLALAGYNEQFF.